This T cell receptor (beta chain) was documented in a study of healthy donors' naive CD4 and CD8 T cells. TCR libraries were built from about 0.55 ug of total RNA by linear amplification. TCRdb analysed the reads with MiXCR anew, one entry per CDR3 protein. The data contain 200,000 or so distinct CDR3 sequences, 74% of them seen just once; the ten biggest clones take up less than 2.5%. CDR3 length: 15 amino acids. Trimming pared 2 bases from V and 1 base from J, leaving 12 bases between. From germline, CDR1 is MNHEY and CDR2 SVGEGT. As for this clonotype: Its antigen is as yet unknown.

Study-level results: Reportedly, most V and J gene segments showed naive CD4+ versus CD8+ bias.

This sequence joins TRBV6-2 or TRBV6-3 and TRBJ2-7; D is ambiguous. This clonotype was obtained from a pool of human donors in good health; the sample pools cells from several healthy donors. The sample was naive CD4+ and CD8+ T cells sorted from blood, pooled from several donors. The CDR3 loop is CASSYGPRASYEQYF. The CDR3 DNA is TGTGCCAGCAGTTACGGGCCGAGAGCTTCCTACGAGCAGTACTTC.